A single sample gave rise to the 14 T cell receptor beta chains below, sequenced in a study of blood T cell repertoires in COVID-19. Assay used: immunoSEQ multiplex PCR; TCRdb lists only in-frame clones, some missing. This sample has 200,000 to 250,000 clones, with approximately 90% found just once. The specimen was PBMCs or T cells enriched from blood (not recorded which). These receptors all stem from a young man who had recovered from COVID-19.

The chain is built from TRBV5-4 and TRBJ2-1, with 13 bases that match TRBD2. CDR1 is SGHNT and CDR2 is YYREEE in the germline V gene (reference sequence). The CDR3 sequence is 15 residues long. V lost 4 bases and J lost 9; bases outside the gene matches: 7. The CDR3 nucleotides read TGTGCCAGCAGCCTACTAGCGGGAGGGCCAAGTGAGCAGTTCTTC. It is translated as CASSLLAGGPSEQFF.

This chain joins TRBV5-1 and TRBJ1-6, with TRBD1 matching 8 bases. The CDR3 contains 17 residues. Losses at the gene ends were 4 bases for V and 6 bases for J; bases not matched to a gene: 12. Per the germline V gene, CDR1 is SGHRS and CDR2 is YFSETQ. The CDR3 DNA is TGCGCCAGCAGCCGGTGGGCCAGGGGGCAGGGTAATTCACCCCTCCACTTT. This encodes CASSRWARGQGNSPLHF.

This clone has a single count. The V and J genes are TRBV2 and TRBJ1-5, with 10 bases fitting TRBD1. Trimming at V came to 6 bases and at J to 7 bases, leaving 3 bases not matched to a gene. CDR1 SNHLY and CDR2 FYNNEI come from the germline V gene. The CDR3 is 13 amino acids. In nucleotides, the CDR3 is TGTGCCAGCAGGACAGGGGGCCGCCAGCCCCAGCATTTT. Translating gives CASRTGGRQPQHF.

The chain links TRBV30 to TRBJ2-3; maybe TRBD2 (6 bases). Per the germline V gene, CDR1 is GTSNPN and CDR2 is SVGIG (reference sequence). The CDR3 extends over 13 amino acids. Trimming removed 3 bases from V and 0 bases from J, with 7 bases in between. CDR3 nucleotides: TGTGCCTGGAGCGCGGGAAGCACAGATACGCAGTATTTT. The encoded protein is CAWSAGSTDTQYF. Supplemented by reference TRBV30 and TRBJ2-3, the full variable domain reads SQTIHQWPATLVQPVGSPLSLECTVEGTSNPNLYWYRQAAGRGLQLLFYSVGIGQISSEVPQNLSASRPQDRQFILSSKKLLLSDSGFYLCAWSAGSTDTQYFGPGTRLTVL.

The rearrangement joins TRBV6-5 to TRBJ2-7, with 8 bases fitting TRBD1. CDR1 and CDR2 (germline): MNHEY, SVGAGI. The CDR3 totals 15 residues. The junction had 9 bases not matched to a gene; V was cut back by 6 bases and J by 2 bases. The DNA of the CDR3 is TGTGCCAGCAGGTCAGGTGGGACAGGCGCCTACGAGCAGTACTTC. This sequence encodes CASRSGGTGAYEQYF.

The J gene is TRBJ2-2, the V gene TRBV13; TRBD2 is a possible D gene (5 bases). Germline CDR1 PRHDT, CDR2 FYEKMQ (reference sequence). The CDR3 has 16 residues. The V end lost 3 bases, the J end lost 2 bases, and 13 bases lay between the germline ends. The CDR3 DNA follows: TGTGCCAGCAGCTTCGGGGTAGCGATAAACACCGGGGAGCTGTTTTTT. Protein sequence: CASSFGVAINTGELFF.

The V call is TRBV7-3, the J call TRBJ2-2; D uncertain. The V gene's germline CDR1 is SGHTA and CDR2 FQGTGA. The CDR3 is 13 amino acids. V lost 2 bases and J lost 8, with 9 bases in between. CDR3 DNA sequence: TGTGCCAGCAGCTTAGGCGGTAGGGGGGAGCTGTTTTTT. It specifies CASSLGGRGELFF.

This chain links TRBV27 with TRBJ1-2; 7 positions match TRBD1. V lost 6 bases and J lost 8; bases outside the gene matches: 9. CDR3 size: 13 residues. Germline CDR1 and CDR2: MNHEY and SMNVEV (reference sequence). The CDR3 sequence is CASSPTGVYGYTF. DNA of the CDR3: TGTGCCAGCAGCCCTACAGGGGTTTACGGCTACACCTTC.

The V gene is TRBV7-3, the J gene TRBJ2-1, with 9 bases identical to TRBD1. Germline-derived CDR1 and CDR2 are SGHTA and FQGTGA. The V and J ends lost 3 bases and 3 bases, in that order; junction bases with no gene match: 3. The CDR3 loop spans 15 amino acids. CDR3 bases: TGTGCCAGCAGCTTGGACAGGGGAATCTACAATGAGCAGTTCTTC. Translating gives CASSLDRGIYNEQFF. Complete variable domain (other parts from reference TRBV7-3 and TRBJ2-1): GAGVSQTPSNKVTEKGKYVELRCDPISGHTALYWYRQSLGQGPEFLIYFQGTGAADDSGLPNDRFFAVRPEGSVSTLKIQRTERGDSAVYLCASSLDRGIYNEQFFGPGTRLTVL.

The rearrangement links TRBV9 to TRBJ1-2; the D gene is possibly TRBD1 (5 bases). The V gene's germline CDR1 is SGDLS and CDR2 YYNGEE. The germline V and J ends were trimmed by 2 bases and 4 bases, with 9 bases remaining between them. The CDR3 consists of 13 residues. CDR3 sequence: CASSVQGLYGYTF. Here the CDR3 DNA reads TGTGCCAGCAGCGTGCAGGGTCTCTATGGCTACACCTTC.

This chain links TRBV28 with TRBJ2-2, with D tentatively TRBD1 (6 bases). The CDR3 loop spans 14 amino acids. In germline, CDR1 is MDHEN, CDR2 SYDVKM. Trimming pared 10 bases from V and 6 bases from J, leaving 18 bases between. CDR3 amino acids: CATQTGVVPGELFF. The CDR3 coding sequence is TGTGCCACTCAGACAGGCGTTGTCCCCGGGGAGCTGTTTTTT.

The rearrangement joins TRBV27 to TRBJ2-5; 11 bases align to TRBD1. Germline V CDR1 and CDR2: MNHEY, SMNVEV (reference sequence). V shed 0 bases and J 6 bases; nucleotides not matched to a gene: 9. The CDR3 loop spans 17 amino acids. The CDR3 DNA is TGTGCCAGCAGTTTATCGAGGACAGGGGGCGTTGTCAAGACCCAGTACTTC. It codes for CASSLSRTGGVVKTQYF.

This clone was detected only once. The CDR3 DNA reads TGTGCCTGGAGACCACCGGACAGGGGCTCTGAAGCTTTCTTT. It is translated as CAWRPPDRGSEAFF. This rearrangement joins TRBV30 to TRBJ1-1; 9 nucleotides match TRBD1. The V and J ends lost 3 bases and 6 bases, in that order; junction bases with no gene match: 8. This CDR3 has 14 residues. Germline V lookup: CDR1 GTSNPN, CDR2 SVGIG (reference sequence). The entire variable domain, with the rest obtained from reference TRBV30 and TRBJ1-1, is as follows: SQTIHQWPATLVQPVGSPLSLECTVEGTSNPNLYWYRQAAGRGLQLLFYSVGIGQISSEVPQNLSASRPQDRQFILSSKKLLLSDSGFYLCAWRPPDRGSEAFFGQGTRLTVV.

DNA for the CDR3: TGCGCCAGCAGCCCGTTTGGAGCGGGAAGAGAGACCCAGTACTTC. Translating it yields CASSPFGAGRETQYF. The chain employs TRBV5-1 and TRBJ2-5, with 7 nucleotides matching TRBD2. Germline lookup yields CDR1 SGHRS and CDR2 YFSETQ. The CDR3 runs to 15 residues. Losses at the gene ends were 4 bases for V and 4 bases for J; bases not matched to a gene: 10.